This entry lists 12 T cell receptor beta chains sequenced from one sample in a study of spatial heterogeneity in lung cancer. General study results and limits: Intratumoral expanded alpha and beta TCR counts were found to track tumor mutation counts.

This sample's time point: sample taken at primary tumor resection. TCRdb processed the 5' RACE reads anew with MiXCR; each CDR3 protein has one entry. The sample records 9,000 to 9,500 distinct CDR3 sequences, roughly 8.4% being singletons. Antigens for these TCRs are unknown. The sample was lung tumor tissue, taken at surgery. The receptors stem from a male donor with early-stage non-small cell lung cancer.

There are a few counts of this clonotype. V gene TRBV20-1 combines with J gene TRBJ1-2, with D uncertain. Trimming removed 0 bases from V and 4 bases from J, with 9 bases in between. There are 13 residues in the CDR3. From germline, CDR1 is DFQATT and CDR2 SNEGSKA (reference sequence). The DNA for the CDR3 is TGCAGTGCTAGAGATCCTGGCGGCTATGGCTACACCTTC. This translates into CSARDPGGYGYTF.

This chain connects TRBV7-2 to TRBJ2-7; no reliable D call. The CDR3 is made up of 15 amino acids. Germline V lookup: CDR1 SGHTA, CDR2 FQGNSA. V was shortened by 1 base and J by 5 bases, with 15 bases between the two germline ends. Here the CDR3 reads CASSLVVRRINEQYF. DNA for the CDR3: TGTGCCAGCAGCTTAGTTGTCCGCAGGATCAACGAGCAGTACTTC.

This clonotype has at least ten counts. This sequence joins TRBV29-1 and TRBJ2-7, with 8 bases lining up with TRBD1. The ends lost 2 bases at V and 5 bases at J; junction bases unmatched: 8. Germline CDR1 SQVTM, CDR2 ANQGSEA. The CDR3 sequence is 14 residues long. The CDR3 region has the DNA TGCAGCGTTGAAAGGCGGACAGGGCTTAACGAGCAGTACTTC. As protein: CSVERRTGLNEQYF.

This clonotype has only a few counts. A much larger clone sits a single nucleotide away, making a read error possible. This sequence joins TRBV13 and TRBJ2-7, with D possibly matching TRBD1 (6 bases). CDR1 is PRHDT, CDR2 FYEKMQ, per germline (reference sequence). CDR3 length: 14 residues. Trimming left V 5 bases short and J 3 bases short, with 14 bases between. The CDR3 region is CASSLTGFVYEQYF. The CDR3 bases are TGTGCCAGCAGCCTGACAGGTTTTGTCTACGAGCAGTACTTC.

The chain uses TRBV2 and TRBJ1-6, with a weak D call TRBD1 (5 bases). The V end was cut by 2 bases, the J end by 3 bases, with 8 bases between. The length of the CDR3 is 15 residues. Per germline, CDR1 SNHLY and CDR2 FYNNEI. The CDR3 sequence is CASSEKGLYNSPLHF. DNA of the CDR3: TGTGCCAGCAGTGAAAAGGGGCTCTATAATTCACCCCTCCACTTT.

This clonotype occurred many times. The chain employs TRBV5-1 and TRBJ2-3; D possibly corresponds to TRBD1 (6 bases). The CDR3 sequence is 14 residues long. The germline V gene encodes CDR1 SGHRS and CDR2 YFSETQ. V was cut by 4 bases and J by 3 bases, with 12 bases left in between. The CDR3 here is CASSRPGTTDTQYF. CDR3 in DNA: TGCGCCAGCAGCCGGCCCGGGACAACAGATACGCAGTATTTT. Full variable domain (rest looked up from reference TRBV5-1 and TRBJ2-3): KAGVTQTPRYLIKTRGQQVTLSCSPISGHRSVSWYQQTPGQGLQFLFEYFSETQRNKGNFPGRFSGRQFSNSRSEMNVSTLELGDSALYLCASSRPGTTDTQYFGPGTRLTVL.

The sample holds many counts of this clonotype. The chain has TRBV6-5 and TRBJ1-5, with D possibly being TRBD1 (6 bases). This CDR3 has 16 amino acids. Deletions cut 5 bases from V and 6 bases from J, with 20 bases between. CDR1 is MNHEY and CDR2 is SVGAGI in the germline V gene. The CDR3 DNA reads as TGTGCCAGCAGTGGGACTGCGGGGGCCCGGGGTCAGCCCCAGCATTTT. Its protein is CASSGTAGARGQPQHF.

The chain combines TRBV5-1 with TRBJ2-3, with 10 bases aligning to TRBD2. CDR1 and CDR2 from the germline V gene are SGHRS and YFSETQ. This CDR3 has 14 residues. Trimming at V came to 6 bases and at J to 7 bases, leaving 8 bases not matched to a gene. CDR3 DNA sequence: TGCGCCAGCACTGGAGCGGGGGGGCGAAATACGCAGTATTTT. Translation gives CASTGAGGRNTQYF.

This clonotype was seen at least ten times. The chain recombines TRBV3-1 with TRBJ1-2; maybe TRBD1 (5 bases). CDR1 and CDR2 from the germline V gene are LGHDT and YNNKEL (reference sequence). This CDR3 has 15 residues. V lost 1 base, J lost 4 bases, and 13 bases lay in between. The CDR3 bases are TGTGCCAGCAGCCAAGGGGTCTTCGGGGGCTATGGCTACACCTTC. Translating gives CASSQGVFGGYGYTF.

This clonotype has a count of ten or more. The chain uses TRBV2 and TRBJ2-1; 10 bases line up with TRBD2. This CDR3 is 15 amino acids long. Trimming at V came to 4 bases and at J to 5 bases, leaving 5 bases not matched to a gene. Germline V gives CDR1 SNHLY, CDR2 FYNNEI. CDR3 in DNA: TGTGCCAGCAGTGGGACTAGCGGAGGGGACAATGAGCAGTTCTTC. As protein: CASSGTSGGDNEQFF.

This clonotype was counted ten times or more. The chain recombines TRBV6-5 with TRBJ1-5; TRBD1 is a possible D gene (5 bases). The V end lost 6 bases, the J end lost 7 bases, and 13 bases lay between the germline ends. The V gene's germline CDR1 is MNHEY and CDR2 SVGAGI. The CDR3 contains 13 residues. The CDR3 loop is CASSPTGRQPQHF. In DNA form, the CDR3 reads TGTGCCAGCAGCCCCACAGGTCGGCAGCCCCAGCATTTT.

This clonotype was counted many times. The junction departs from germline at one end; a sequencing error may be responsible. The rearrangement links TRBV2 to TRBJ1-4; D gene ambiguous. The CDR3 runs to 8 residues. From germline, CDR1 is SNHLY and CDR2 FYNNEI. The CDR3: CASSEGLF. In DNA, the CDR3 is TGTGCCAGCAGTGAGGGCCTTTTT.